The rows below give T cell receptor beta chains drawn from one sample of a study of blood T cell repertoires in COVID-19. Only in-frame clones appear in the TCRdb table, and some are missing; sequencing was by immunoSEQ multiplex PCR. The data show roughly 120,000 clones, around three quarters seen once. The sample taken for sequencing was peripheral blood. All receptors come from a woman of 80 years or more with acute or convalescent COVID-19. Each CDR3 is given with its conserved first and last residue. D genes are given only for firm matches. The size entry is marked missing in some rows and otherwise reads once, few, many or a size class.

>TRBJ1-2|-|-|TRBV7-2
CASSLGPTGDYGYTF
TGTGCCAGCAGCTTAGGGCCGACAGGAGACTATGGCTACACCTTC
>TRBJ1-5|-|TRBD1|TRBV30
CAWSTGGSQPQHF
TGTGCCTGGAGTACAGGGGGTTCCCAGCCCCAGCATTTT
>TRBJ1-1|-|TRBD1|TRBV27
CASSRRGLGEAFF
TGTGCCAGCAGTCGCAGGGGGCTAGGTGAAGCTTTCTTT
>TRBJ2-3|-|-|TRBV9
CASSGGGVAATDTQYF
TGTGCCAGCAGCGGTGGTGGGGTAGCGGCCACAGATACGCAGTATTTT
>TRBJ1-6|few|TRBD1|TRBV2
CASGDRGNSPLHF
TGTGCCAGCGGAGACAGGGGTAATTCACCCCTCCACTTT
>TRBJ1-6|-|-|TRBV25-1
CASRARDSYKSSPLHF
TGTGCCAGCCGAGCCCGGGACTCTTATAAAAGTTCACCCCTCCACTTT
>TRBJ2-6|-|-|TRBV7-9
CASSRSEAGANVLTF
TGTGCCAGCAGCCGATCCGAGGCTGGGGCCAACGTCCTGACTTTC
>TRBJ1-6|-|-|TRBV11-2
CASSLDRDSPLHF
TGTGCCAGCAGCTTAGACAGGGATTCACCCCTCCACTTT
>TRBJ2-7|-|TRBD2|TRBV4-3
CASSQSSGRPPYEQYF
TGCGCCAGCAGCCAATCTAGCGGGAGGCCCCCCTACGAGCAGTACTTC
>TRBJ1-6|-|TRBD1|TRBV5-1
CASSSTPGGFSRSPLHF
TGCGCCAGCAGCTCAACCCCAGGGGGCTTCTCGCGTTCACCCCTCCACTTT
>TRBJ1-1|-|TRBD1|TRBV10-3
CATSTGGETEAFF
TGTGCCACCTCGACAGGGGGCGAAACTGAAGCTTTCTTT
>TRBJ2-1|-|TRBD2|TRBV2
CASQREASGGNEQFF
TGTGCCAGCCAGCGGGAAGCTAGCGGCGGAAATGAGCAGTTCTTC
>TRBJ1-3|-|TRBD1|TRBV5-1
CASSLDTTWGQGSGNTIYF
TGCGCCAGCAGCTTGGACACGACCTGGGGACAGGGCTCTGGAAACACCATATATTTT
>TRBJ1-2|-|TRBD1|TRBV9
CASSPRTGLDGYTF
TGTGCCAGCAGCCCCCGGACAGGCCTCGATGGCTACACCTTC
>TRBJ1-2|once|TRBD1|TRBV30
CAWRPTGNYGYTF
TGTGCCTGGAGGCCGACAGGGAACTATGGCTACACCTTC
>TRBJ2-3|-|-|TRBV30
CASMLRSTDTQYF
TGTGCCTCCATGTTGCGGAGCACAGATACGCAGTATTTT
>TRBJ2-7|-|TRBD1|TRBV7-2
CASSLVGQGATYEQYF
TGTGCCAGCAGCTTAGTGGGACAGGGGGCAACCTACGAGCAGTACTTC
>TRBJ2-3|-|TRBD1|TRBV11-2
CASSLVVQGAGTQYF
TGTGCCAGCAGCTTAGTAGTACAGGGGGCCGGTACGCAGTATTTT
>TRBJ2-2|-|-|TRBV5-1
CASSSDTGSPTGELFF
TGCGCCAGCAGCTCTGACACAGGGTCCCCCACCGGGGAGCTGTTTTTT
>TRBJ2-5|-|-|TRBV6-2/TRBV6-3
CASSYFGRWETQYF
TGTGCCAGCAGTTACTTTGGGCGTTGGGAGACCCAGTACTTC
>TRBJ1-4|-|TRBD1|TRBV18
CASSPGTGSFQEKLFF
TGTGCCAGCTCACCAGGGACAGGGAGCTTTCAAGAAAAACTGTTTTTT
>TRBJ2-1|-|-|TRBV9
CASRPREAQGKNEQFF
TGTGCCAGCAGGCCTAGGGAGGCCCAGGGAAAGAATGAGCAGTTCTTC
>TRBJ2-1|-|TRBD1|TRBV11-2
CASSLGYAGQGAYNEQFF
TGTGCCAGCAGCTTAGGGTATGCGGGACAGGGGGCCTACAATGAGCAGTTCTTC
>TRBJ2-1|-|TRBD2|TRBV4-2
CASSVLLAGEGNEQFF
TGTGCCAGCAGCGTCTTATTAGCGGGCGAGGGGAATGAGCAGTTCTTC
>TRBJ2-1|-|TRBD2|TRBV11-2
CASSPSGGRHNEQFF
TGTGCCAGCAGCCCCAGCGGGGGGAGGCACAATGAGCAGTTCTTC
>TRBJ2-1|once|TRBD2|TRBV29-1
CSVRELTGNEQFF
TGCAGCGTGCGGGAGTTAACTGGCAATGAGCAGTTCTTC
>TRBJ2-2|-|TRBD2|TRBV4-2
CASSHDYRSGVNTGELFF
TGTGCCAGCAGCCATGATTATCGAAGCGGGGTGAACACCGGGGAGCTGTTTTTT
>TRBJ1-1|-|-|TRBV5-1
CASSPQENTEAFF
TGCGCCAGCAGCCCTCAGGAGAACACTGAAGCTTTCTTT
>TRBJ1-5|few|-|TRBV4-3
CASSQGVSGQPQHF
TGCGCCAGCAGCCAAGGTGTTTCGGGTCAGCCCCAGCATTTT
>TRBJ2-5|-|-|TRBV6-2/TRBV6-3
CASSTLQGSETQYF
TGTGCCAGCAGCACACTACAGGGATCGGAGACCCAGTACTTC
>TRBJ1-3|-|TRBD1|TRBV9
CASSPRDRGNTIYF
TGTGCCAGCAGCCCCCGAGACAGGGGGAACACCATATATTTT
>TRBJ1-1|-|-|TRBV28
CASSFPSVNTEAFF
TGTGCCAGCAGTTTCCCTTCCGTGAACACTGAAGCTTTCTTT
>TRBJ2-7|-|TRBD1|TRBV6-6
CASSWDSSYEQYF
TGTGCCAGCAGTTGGGACAGCTCCTACGAGCAGTACTTC